This TCR beta chain derives from a study of vaccination and CD4 T cells after COVID-19. Across the study: Those taking part got two shots of either the BNT162b2 or the mRNA-1273 vaccine.

Overall study results and limits: From a median of about 20 to 40, SARS-CoV-2-reactive clonotypes increased, though not significantly.

Trimming took 4 bases from V and 7 from J; bases not matched to a gene: 3. The CDR3 totals 13 residues. The germline gives CDR1 DFQATT, CDR2 SNEGSKA (reference sequence). Sequenced with the Oncomine TCR Beta short-read assay was DNA taken from cultured CD4+ T cells. TCRdb recomputed calls from the PCR reads with MiXCR, one row per CDR3 protein. The table shows roughly 8,900 distinct CDR3 sequences, with 60% occurring only once. Treatment of the sample: approximately 10-day PBMC culture with coronavirus spike peptide pools or control peptides (ViraFEST assay). It was after more than 8 days of culture that CD4+ T cells were isolated by negative selection. This clonotype was counted a few times. Its antigen remains unidentified.

The specimen was cultured CD4+ T cells from blood, collected after SARS-CoV-2 vaccination. The gene calls are TRBV20-1 and TRBJ1-6, with TRBD1 identical over 8 bases. The origin of this receptor is a human donor with COVID-19. In DNA, the CDR3 is TGCAGTGCTATAGACAGGGGAAATTCACCCCTCCACTTT. This gives the protein CSAIDRGNSPLHF.